The T cell receptor (beta chain) described here comes from a study of blood T cell repertoires in COVID-19. Study-level background: Samples of COVID-19 (acute and convalescent) were obtained from the United States, Italy and Spain.

Source study methods: Nucleated cell counts were estimated from reference gene primer amplification. TCRdb's copy holds only in-frame clones and misses some; the assay was immunoSEQ multiplex PCR. V, J and clone size are taken as reported in that table, and D and trimming were inferred from the DNA itself. The sample lists hundreds of thousands of clones; roughly 90% were seen once. On this clone: Other DNA sequences in this specimen translate into the identical CDR3.

Germline CDR1 ENHRY, CDR2 SYGVKD. V lost 3 bases, J lost 6 bases, and 6 bases stayed unmatched. This CDR3 has 14 residues. The clonotype originates from a man in his sixties who had recovered from COVID-19. Sequencing was carried out using peripheral blood. This chain joins TRBV10-3 and TRBJ1-1, with 8 bases lining up with TRBD1. The CDR3 region has the DNA TGTGCCATCAGTGATCGTACAGGGGGTTCTGAAGCTTTCTTT. Its protein product is CAISDRTGGSEAFF.